Following are 28 T cell receptor beta chains from one sample sequenced in a study of post-analysis software for immune sequencing data. General observations from the study: Roughly 5 TRBV segments (TRBV5-6, TRBV5-1 and TRBV20-1 among them) occurred more frequently in patients than in controls.

These TCRs are of unknown antigen specificity. Unique molecular identifiers were carried by the TCR beta cDNA libraries. TCRdb re-called the PCR reads through MiXCR, storing one row per CDR3 protein. The top ten hold roughly 1.8% of the sample, which has about 560,000 distinct CDR3 sequences, roughly 45% seen once. Sequences were obtained from blood. The receptors were sampled from a girl under 18 with multiple sclerosis.

The V and J genes are TRBV6-6 and TRBJ1-1; maybe TRBD1 (5 bases). V lost 2 bases, J lost 9 bases, and 7 bases lay in between. CDR3 length: 11 amino acids. Germline CDR1 reads MNHNY; CDR2 reads SVGAGI (reference sequence). CDR3 sequence reads: CASSYPGKAFF. CDR3 DNA sequence: TGTGCCAGCAGTTACCCAGGGAAAGCTTTCTTT.

The chain carries TRBV7-2 and TRBJ2-1, with D hard to call. Germline assignment: CDR1 SGHTA and CDR2 FQGNSA. With 5 bases removed from V and 4 bases from J, the gap between germline ends came to 21 bases. The CDR3 has 17 residues. DNA of the CDR3: TGTGCCAGCAGCCCGAGTATATCCAACGGTATGTACAATGAGCAGTTCTTC. This sequence encodes CASSPSISNGMYNEQFF. Complete variable domain (other parts from reference TRBV7-2 and TRBJ2-1): GAGVSQSPSNKVTEKGKDVELRCDPISGHTALYWYRQSLGQGLEFLIYFQGNSAPDKSGLPSDRFSAERTGGSVSTLTIQRTQQEDSAVYLCASSPSISNGMYNEQFFGPGTRLTVL.

The chain uses TRBV4-1 and TRBJ1-1, with D possibly TRBD1 on 6 matching bases. CDR3 length equals 15 residues. CDR1 MGHRA and CDR2 YSYEKL come from the germline V gene. Trimming took 4 bases from V and 0 from J, leaving 12 bases between them. CDR3: CASSPRTVLNTEAFF. CDR3 bases: TGCGCCAGCAGCCCTAGGACAGTTCTGAACACTGAAGCTTTCTTT.

The chain links TRBV29-1 to TRBJ1-1; the D is unclear. This CDR3 contains 13 residues. Germline CDR1 and CDR2: SQVTM and ANQGSEA. Deletions cut 4 bases from V and 1 base from J, with 10 bases between. CDR3 in DNA: TGCAGCGTTGTTAATCAGCCGAACACTGAAGCTTTCTTT. Amino acids: CSVVNQPNTEAFF.

This chain joins TRBV13 and TRBJ2-5; no clear D. The CDR3 totals 18 residues. Trimming took off 5 bases at V and 1 base at J, with 23 bases between the two ends. Per germline, CDR1 PRHDT and CDR2 FYEKMQ (reference sequence). The CDR3 DNA follows: TGTGCCAGCAGCCATATAAGCCCCAACACGGTGCTCCAAGAGACCCAGTACTTC. This codes for CASSHISPNTVLQETQYF.

The rearrangement joins TRBV27 to TRBJ1-2, with 10 bases matching TRBD1. V trimming: 4 bases; J trimming: 7 bases; junction bases outside the gene matches: 6. The CDR3 covers 14 residues. The V gene's germline CDR1 is MNHEY and CDR2 SMNVEV (reference sequence). CDR3 region: CASSSGQGEGGYTF. The CDR3 DNA reads as TGTGCCAGCAGTTCCGGACAGGGGGAAGGTGGCTACACCTTC.

This rearrangement joins TRBV10-3 to TRBJ2-5; TRBD1 matches 10 bases. Matching the DNA end better, TRBJ2-7 makes the J call doubtful. This CDR3 has 14 amino acids. The germline gives CDR1 ENHRY, CDR2 SYGVKD. The CDR3 coding sequence is TGTGCCATCACCAAGGACAGGGGGAATCGCGAGCAGTACTTC. Translating gives CAITKDRGNREQYF.

This clonotype came up a few times. The DNA for the CDR3 is TGCAGTGCTACCCAACCAATTGTGCTCAATGAGCAGTTCTTC. Its translation: CSATQPIVLNEQFF. The chain uses TRBV20-1 and TRBJ2-1; D gene unclear. Germline loops: CDR1 DFQATT, CDR2 SNEGSKA (reference sequence). The CDR3 totals 14 residues. The V and J ends lost 4 bases and 6 bases respectively, with 16 bases between them.

This chain connects TRBV5-1 to TRBJ2-1, with 10 bases lining up with TRBD2. The ends lost 2 bases at V and 1 base at J; junction bases unmatched: 3. The germline gives CDR1 SGHRS, CDR2 YFSETQ. The CDR3 loop spans 16 amino acids. DNA of the CDR3: TGCGCCAGCAGCTTAAGGACTAGCGGATCCTACAATGAGCAGTTCTTC. Protein product: CASSLRTSGSYNEQFF.

V usage is TRBV12-3 or TRBV12-4 and J usage is TRBJ1-2; 8 bases are shared with TRBD1. The CDR3 is 14 residues long. V shed 0 bases, J shed 5 bases, and the junction held 2 bases outside the gene matches. CDR3 residues: CASSLAQGVYGYTF. In DNA, the CDR3 is TGTGCCAGCAGTTTAGCACAGGGGGTGTATGGCTACACCTTC.

This rearrangement joins TRBV27 to TRBJ2-1; possibly TRBD1 or TRBD2 for D (5 bases each). CDR1 and CDR2 from the germline V gene are MNHEY and SMNVEV (reference sequence). Trimming took off 2 bases at V and 8 bases at J, with 22 bases between the two ends. This CDR3 is 17 amino acids long. CDR3 loop: CASSLRGRVQGLHEQFF. CDR3 nucleotide sequence: TGTGCCAGCAGTTTACGGGGAAGGGTTCAGGGCTTGCATGAGCAGTTCTTC.

CDR3 protein: CSASPRDGGLKKLFF. For the CDR3, the DNA is TGCAGTGCTAGCCCCCGGGACGGAGGACTGAAAAAACTGTTTTTT. The chain uses TRBV20-1 and TRBJ1-4; a possible D gene is TRBD1 (5 bases). Trimming removed 3 bases at V and 9 bases at J, with 20 bases between. This CDR3 has 15 amino acids. The germline gives CDR1 DFQATT, CDR2 SNEGSKA (reference sequence).

This clonotype was seen only a few times. The chain uses TRBV7-2 and TRBJ2-1; 7 nucleotides match TRBD2. J was trimmed by 3 bases and V by 5 bases; bases with no gene match: 4. The length of the CDR3 is 14 residues. The germline V gene has CDR1 SGHTA and CDR2 FQGNSA. Written as DNA, the CDR3 is TGTGCCAGCAGCGTTAGCGGGTTCTACAATGAGCAGTTCTTC. It encodes CASSVSGFYNEQFF.

This sequence joins TRBV20-1 and TRBJ2-7, with 8 bases matching TRBD1. Looked up from germline, CDR1 is DFQATT and CDR2 is SNEGSKA (reference sequence). This CDR3 is 16 amino acids long. Trimming removed 0 bases from V and 5 bases from J; junction bases left unmatched: 12. The CDR3 DNA reads as TGCAGTGCTAGAGATTTCAGTCTCAGGGGGCGGAACGAGCAGTACTTC. Its translation: CSARDFSLRGRNEQYF.

The rearrangement joins TRBV20-1 to TRBJ2-2; tentative D call: TRBD2 (7 bases). Germline assignment: CDR1 DFQATT and CDR2 SNEGSKA (reference sequence). The CDR3 has 15 amino acids. V was shortened by 1 base and J by 4 bases, with 13 bases between the two germline ends. Here the CDR3 reads CSARAGGGGTGELFF. The CDR3, as DNA: TGCAGTGCTAGAGCTGGGGGGGGCGGCACCGGGGAGCTGTTTTTT.

This clonotype was observed a few times. Written as DNA, the CDR3 is TGCAGTGCTATCGAGGGGAGCTCCTACAATGAGCAGTTCTTC. Its protein product is CSAIEGSSYNEQFF. This rearrangement joins TRBV20-1 to TRBJ2-1, with D perhaps given as TRBD1 or TRBD2 (5 bases each). Per germline, CDR1 DFQATT and CDR2 SNEGSKA (reference sequence). The CDR3 contains 14 residues. V gave up 4 bases and J gave up 0 bases, with 10 bases separating them.

The V call is TRBV27, the J call TRBJ2-5, with D perhaps TRBD2 (6 bases). The ends were cut back, 5 bases at V and 1 base at J, with 11 bases in the middle. The germline V gene encodes CDR1 MNHEY and CDR2 SMNVEV (reference sequence). CDR3 length equals 14 residues. The CDR3: CASSVLGGQETQYF. The CDR3 DNA is TGTGCCAGCAGTGTCCTGGGGGGCCAAGAGACCCAGTACTTC.

The CDR3: CSAPSGRGGEQYF. CDR3 nucleotides: TGCAGTGCTCCAAGCGGGAGGGGTGGGGAGCAGTACTTC. The chain couples TRBV20-1 to TRBJ2-5, with 10 bases matching TRBD2. Germline V CDR1 and CDR2: DFQATT, SNEGSKA (reference sequence). Unmatched junction bases numbered 11, after V lost 5 bases and J lost 11 bases. The CDR3 extends over 13 amino acids.

This chain uses TRBV6-5 with TRBJ2-3, with TRBD2 as a possible D gene (6 bases). Between the trimmed V and J ends, which lost 10 bases and 3 bases, there was a span of 17 bases. Germline values: CDR1 MNHEY, CDR2 SVGAGI. This CDR3 comprises 14 residues. The CDR3 DNA follows: TGTGCCACCCGACGGGGGATTGGGACAGATACGCAGTATTTT. Protein product: CATRRGIGTDTQYF.

This clonotype was counted only a few times. The genes are TRBV12-3 or TRBV12-4 and TRBJ2-5, with a possible D match to TRBD2 (5 bases). Trimming removed 5 bases at V and 5 bases at J, with 12 bases between. The CDR3 runs to 13 residues. The CDR3 spells CASSTTRPETQYF. DNA for the CDR3: TGTGCCAGCAGTACCACTAGACCGGAGACCCAGTACTTC.

The chain combines TRBV5-1 with TRBJ2-1, with 9 bases fitting TRBD1. J lost 8 bases, V lost 2 bases, and 11 bases had no gene match. CDR1 SGHRS and CDR2 YFSETQ come from the germline V gene. The CDR3 covers 16 residues. The CDR3 protein is CASSFRSGTGKDEQFF. The CDR3 region has the DNA TGCGCCAGCAGCTTCCGATCCGGGACAGGGAAGGATGAGCAGTTCTTC.

CDR3 nucleotides: TGTGCCAGCAGCTTAGGACGGGTATTCTACAATGAGCAGTTCTTC. Amino acids: CASSLGRVFYNEQFF. This rearrangement joins TRBV7-8 to TRBJ2-1; D unclear. The ends were cut back, 1 base at V and 3 bases at J, with 10 bases in the middle. There are 15 residues in the CDR3. Germline V gene lookup returns CDR1 SGHVS and CDR2 FQNEAQ.

The V call is TRBV20-1, the J call TRBJ1-1; D is perhaps TRBD1 (5 bases). The length of the CDR3 is 13 residues. Trimming left V 0 bases short and J 7 bases short, with 12 bases between. The germline V gene has CDR1 DFQATT and CDR2 SNEGSKA (reference sequence). The CDR3 nucleotides read TGCAGTGCTAGAGATTGGGGGGGAGGTGAAGCTTTCTTT. This codes for CSARDWGGGEAFF.

Remarks on this clonotype: The junction shows a germline mismatch at one end, possibly a read error. The chain has TRBV18 and TRBJ2-1; possible D gene TRBD1, 6 bases. Germline V CDR1 and CDR2: KGHSH, LQKENI. This CDR3 comprises 15 residues. CDR3 DNA: TGTGCCAACTCACCACCCAAGGGGGAGTACAATGAGCAGTTCTTC. Its protein is CANSPPKGEYNEQFF.

This sequence joins TRBV2 and TRBJ2-1, with D possibly called TRBD1 or TRBD2 (5 bases each). The germline V gene encodes CDR1 SNHLY and CDR2 FYNNEI. CDR3 length: 13 residues. V lost 8 bases and J 8 bases, leaving 16 bases between the germline ends. The CDR3 region is CASGRDQWDEQFF. CDR3 sequence (DNA): TGTGCCAGCGGTCGGGACCAGTGGGATGAGCAGTTCTTC. Filled out from reference TRBV2 and TRBJ2-1, the complete variable domain reads EPEVTQTPSHQVTQMGQEVILRCVPISNHLYFYWYRQILGQKVEFLVSFYNNEISEKSEIFDDQFSVERPDGSNFTLKIRSTKLEDSAMYFCASGRDQWDEQFFGPGTRLTVL.

This clonotype was seen more than once but under ten times. The chain recombines TRBV7-2 with TRBJ2-5; D tentatively reads TRBD1 or TRBD2 (5 bases each). The J call may be mistaken, given a closer DNA end match to TRBJ2-7. CDR1 and CDR2 (germline): SGHTA, FQGNSA. The CDR3 runs 13 residues. CDR3 DNA: TGTGCCAGCAGCCCCACCGCCGGGGCCGAGCAGTACTTC. Translation gives CASSPTAGAEQYF.

This chain connects TRBV5-4 to TRBJ2-5; TRBD1 matches 7 bases. Looked up from germline, CDR1 is SGHNT and CDR2 is YYREEE (reference sequence). V lost 4 bases and J lost 5; bases outside the gene matches: 5. The CDR3 is 13 amino acids. CDR3 sequence (DNA): TGTGCCAGCAGCCCACAGGGGTGGGAGACCCAGTACTTC. Its protein product is CASSPQGWETQYF.

Only a few counts were recorded for this clonotype. The chain couples TRBV6-5 to TRBJ2-1; perhaps D is TRBD1 or TRBD2 (5 bases each). V lost 5 bases and J lost 12, with 20 bases in between. This CDR3 has 14 residues. CDR1 MNHEY and CDR2 SVGAGI come from the germline V gene. CDR3 protein: CASSPPGHPRGQFF. In DNA form, the CDR3 reads TGTGCCAGCAGTCCCCCTGGACACCCTCGGGGGCAGTTCTTC.